Listed below are T cell receptor beta chains from one sample, sequenced in a study of Graves' ophthalmopathy and Graves' hyperthyroidism. MiXCR was run by TCRdb on the multiplex PCR reads, yielding one entry per CDR3 protein. Of approximately 480,000 distinct CDR3 sequences listed, under 15% were seen once; the top ten hold 9.5% to 10%. The sample comprised blood. Every receptor here comes from a woman in her 30s with Graves' ophthalmopathy. The CDR3 runs from the conserved cysteine through the conserved F or W. A D gene is named only where the DNA matches it firmly. Rows give clone size only sometimes, using once, few, many, or a class for an expanded clone.

J gene	D gene	clone size	V gene	CDR3 DNA	CDR3 protein
TRBJ2-7	NA	few	TRBV7-9	TGTGCCAGCAGCTTAATACCCTACGAGGAGCAGTACTTC	CASSLIPYEEQYF
TRBJ2-2	NA	few	TRBV3-1	TGTGCCAGCAGCCTCTCCGTTACCGGGGAGCTGTTTTTT	CASSLSVTGELFF
TRBJ1-6	NA	few	TRBV5-1	TGCGCCAGCAGCTTAATGGCGGGGGCGCAGTCATCACCCCTCCACTTT	CASSLMAGAQSSPLHF
TRBJ2-5	TRBD2	many	TRBV7-8	TGTGCCAGCAGCTTAACCTCTAGACTAGCGGGGAGAGAGACCCAGTACTTC	CASSLTSRLAGRETQYF
TRBJ2-2	NA	many	TRBV27	TGTGCCAGCAGTTTCGTTACAGGTCCAAACACCGGGGAGCTGTTTTTT	CASSFVTGPNTGELFF
TRBJ2-2	NA	many	TRBV15	TGTGCCACCAGCAGAGCCACCCAGCATACGTCGGCCCTGTTTTTT	CATSRATQHTSALFF
TRBJ2-7	NA	many	TRBV3-1	TGTGCCAGCAGCTTGGACCCAACCTACGAGCAGTACTTC	CASSLDPTYEQYF
TRBJ2-7	NA	many	TRBV5-1	TGCGCCAGCAGCCCCCGTGACAGACTTTACGAGCAGTACTTC	CASSPRDRLYEQYF
TRBJ1-1	NA	many	TRBV6-1	TGTGCCAGCAGCAGGGGCGAGAACACTGAAGCTTTCTTT	CASSRGENTEAFF
TRBJ2-2	NA	NA	TRBV4-1	TGCGCCAGCAGCCAAGGAGGGTTGCGGGAGCTGTTTTTT	CASSQGGLRELFF
TRBJ2-5	NA	many	TRBV10-3	TGTGCCATCAGTGAGCGGGACCATCAAGAGACCCAGTACTTC	CAISERDHQETQYF
TRBJ1-1	NA	many	TRBV12-3/TRBV12-4	TGTGCCAGCAGTTTGCTCCGTGGGGGCTTTGGGACTGAAGCTTTCTTT	CASSLLRGGFGTEAFF
TRBJ1-3	NA	many	TRBV6-1	TGTGCCAGCATCACAAACTATTACTCTGGAAACACCATATATTTT	CASITNYYSGNTIYF
TRBJ2-5	NA	many	TRBV28	TGTGCCAGCCGGGACATTGGCCAGGAGACCCAGTACTTC	CASRDIGQETQYF
TRBJ2-3	NA	few	TRBV28	TGTGCCACCTTTATCTCTAGCACAGATACGCAGTATTTT	CATFISSTDTQYF
TRBJ2-7	TRBD2	many	TRBV2	TGTGCCAGCAGATACTCCCAACTAGCGGGAGGGCCGTCCTACGAGCAGTACTTC	CASRYSQLAGGPSYEQYF
TRBJ2-7	NA	many	TRBV27	TGTGCCAGCAGTCCCCGGTCGCCGCCGGACGAGCAGTACTTC	CASSPRSPPDEQYF
TRBJ2-7	TRBD1	NA	TRBV4-1	TGCGCCAGCAGCCGCAGCCGGGACAGGTACTACGAGCAGTACTTC	CASSRSRDRYYEQYF
TRBJ1-1	NA	many	TRBV19	TGTGCCAGTAGTATTTCAGACCAAAACACTGAAGCTTTCTTT	CASSISDQNTEAFF
TRBJ1-5	NA	few	TRBV7-8	TGTGCCAGCAGCTTACTCGGGGGGGGCAATCAGCCCCAGCATTTT	CASSLLGGGNQPQHF
TRBJ1-5	NA	many	TRBV29-1	TGCAGCGTTTACACCGGGGGCCGGGGAGAAAGCAATCAGCCCCAGCATTTT	CSVYTGGRGESNQPQHF
TRBJ1-2	NA	many	TRBV11-2	TGTGCCAGCAGCTTATCTCCGGGAACCAACTATGGCTACACCTTC	CASSLSPGTNYGYTF
TRBJ1-5	TRBD1	many	TRBV28	TGTGCCAGCAGGGGACAGGGTCTTGGCAATCAGCCCCAGCATTTT	CASRGQGLGNQPQHF
TRBJ2-7	NA	many	TRBV29-1	TGCAGCGTTGAAGAAGGGCGACGGCGAGGGCTCGAGCAGTACTTC	CSVEEGRRRGLEQYF
TRBJ1-2	NA	many	TRBV12-3/TRBV12-4	TGTGCCAGCAGTCCAAGGGGGGATTATGGCTACACCTTC	CASSPRGDYGYTF
TRBJ2-5	NA	many	TRBV11-3	TGTGCCAGCAGCCATAGGGGGGAGCTTGGAGAGACCCAGTACTTC	CASSHRGELGETQYF
TRBJ1-2	NA	NA	TRBV20-1	TGCAGTGCTAGAGATCCCGGAGTCAGCTATGGCTACACCTTC	CSARDPGVSYGYTF
TRBJ2-2	TRBD2	many	TRBV2	TGTGCCAGCAATTTTCCCCTAGCGGATAACACCGGGGAGCTGTTTTTT	CASNFPLADNTGELFF
TRBJ2-7	NA	many	TRBV28	TGTGCCACCGACCGGGGGGGACAGGGTTACGAGCAGTACTTC	CATDRGGQGYEQYF
TRBJ1-1	TRBD1	once	TRBV6-1	TGTGCCAGCGCCGCACAGGGGAGTCACACTGAAGCTTTCTTT	CASAAQGSHTEAFF
TRBJ2-5	TRBD2	many	TRBV28	TGTGCCAGCAGTTCGCGACTAGCGGGAGAGCAAAAGACCCAGTACTTC	CASSSRLAGEQKTQYF
TRBJ2-7	TRBD1	many	TRBV6-2/TRBV6-3	TGTGCCAGCAGTTACGAAGGAACAGGGGGCTACGAGCAGTACTTC	CASSYEGTGGYEQYF
TRBJ1-1	NA	many	TRBV5-6	TGTGCCAGCAGCAAGACGGCGGACGGATTGGCTTTCTTT	CASSKTADGLAFF
TRBJ2-5	NA	many	TRBV12-5	TGTGCTAGTGGCCTCGAGGTGGAAGAGACCCAGTACTTC	CASGLEVEETQYF
TRBJ1-2	NA	many	TRBV7-9	TGTGCCAGCAGCCCCTCTACTTTAGGCTACACCTTC	CASSPSTLGYTF
TRBJ2-7	TRBD1	many	TRBV6-1	TGTGCCATTAAGACAGGGAGCTCCTACGAGCAGTACTTC	CAIKTGSSYEQYF
TRBJ2-3	NA	many	TRBV12-3/TRBV12-4	TGTGCCAGCAGCAACGCAGATACGCAGTATTTT	CASSNADTQYF
TRBJ2-2	NA	many	TRBV12-3/TRBV12-4	TGTGCCAGCAGTTTTTACGAGCCCCCCACCGGGGAGCTGTTTTTT	CASSFYEPPTGELFF
TRBJ1-3	NA	many	TRBV20-1	TGCAGTGCTTCCGACAGCGTGGCTGGAAACACCATATATTTT	CSASDSVAGNTIYF
TRBJ1-1	TRBD1	many	TRBV11-2	TGTGCCAGCAGTAGCCAGAACAGGGGCACTGAAGCTTTCTTT	CASSSQNRGTEAFF
TRBJ1-1	NA	many	TRBV6-1	TGTGCCAGCAGTGAGCCTTCTCCGAACACTGAAGCTTTCTTT	CASSEPSPNTEAFF
TRBJ1-1	TRBD1	NA	TRBV3-1	TGTGCCAGCAGCCAAGGGGGGGGACAGGGGAGTCTCTTT	CASSQGGGQGSLF
TRBJ2-5	NA	many	TRBV11-2	TGTGCCAGCAGCTTAGTCAACCAAGAGACCCAGTACTTC	CASSLVNQETQYF
TRBJ2-1	NA	NA	TRBV12-3/TRBV12-4	TGTGCCAGCAGAGAGGGGGGGCAGAATGAGCAGTTCTTC	CASREGGQNEQFF
TRBJ2-7	NA	many	TRBV28	TGTGCCAGCATCCTTAGCGGATCCTACGAGCAGTACTTC	CASILSGSYEQYF
TRBJ1-2	NA	many	TRBV5-5	TGTGCCAGCAGCTTGATCGGGGGGCGCGGCTACACCTTC	CASSLIGGRGYTF
TRBJ1-1	NA	few	TRBV30	TGTGCCTGGAGTGTGGCAGGACGGACTGAAGCTTTCTTT	CAWSVAGRTEAFF